This paragraph covers one T cell receptor (beta chain) sequence. Only in-frame clones appear in the TCRdb table, and some are missing; sequencing was by immunoSEQ multiplex PCR. The sample has 150,000 to 200,000 clones, around 85% seen once. V was pared by 4 bases and J by 6 bases, with 8 bases of the junction left unmatched. CDR3 size: 14 residues. Germline assignment: CDR1 SGHNT and CDR2 YYREEE (reference sequence). This specimen comes from a study of blood T cell repertoires in COVID-19. The TCR was taken from a woman of 80 years or more with acute or convalescent COVID-19. This chain uses TRBV5-4 with TRBJ1-1; 8 bases are shared with TRBD1. The sequenced material came from peripheral blood. CDR3 in DNA: TGTGCCAGCAGCACGGACAGGGTTTCTGCTGAAGCTTTCTTT. Translated, it gives CASSTDRVSAEAFF.